This T cell receptor beta chain was sequenced during a study of T cell clusters in autoimmune cytopenias. Study results and limitations: TRB repertoire shifts in secondary cytopenia and chronic lymphocytic leukemia mostly reflected lymphoma, not autoimmunity.

Tens of thousands of genome equivalents of blood DNA were amplified for TRB. By frequency, this clonotype is medium-sized. What it recognizes is unknown. TRB was amplified by touch-down multiplex PCR, primer pools A and B combined. One entry per CDR3 protein, without DNA, is what TCRdb gives after re-calling the multiplex PCR reads. In all, the sample yields under 9,000 distinct CDR3 sequences. The TCR comes from a human donor with an autoimmune cytopenia or autoimmune hepatitis (not recorded which). The material sequenced was peripheral blood.

The CDR3 sequence is CSGRQGITDTQYF. This sequence joins TRBV29-1 and TRBJ2-3; without DNA, the TCRdb call of TRBD1 cannot be checked. In germline, CDR1 is SQVTM, CDR2 ANQGSEA. The CDR3 runs to 13 residues.